This is a list of T cell receptor beta chains from one sample in a study of T cell repertoires in cytomegalovirus infection. TCRdb independently ran MiXCR on the reads; one entry per CDR3 protein. The sample consists of approximately 910,000 distinct CDR3 sequences, roughly 30% of them appearing once. These receptors' antigens are unknown. Sequenced material: cultured CD8+ T cells from PBMCs, taken from culture after CMV antigen stimulation. The origin of the receptors is a human donor in good health (CMV status not recorded). Some clones in this sample may be carry-over from other donors' samples. Each CDR3 is given with its conserved first and last residue. D genes are given only for firm matches. The listing skips clone size in some rows; elsewhere it reads once, few, many or a size class.

v_call	j_call	d_call	clone_size	cdr3_aa	cdr3_nt
TRBV19	TRBJ1-4	-	-	CASTPSQTNEKLFF	TGTGCCAGTACTCCGTCACAAACTAATGAAAAACTGTTTTTT
TRBV27	TRBJ1-4	-	few	CASSFLGGGYEKLFF	TGTGCCAGCAGTTTCCTCGGAGGAGGATATGAAAAACTGTTTTTT
TRBV6-1	TRBJ1-5	-	-	CASSEKNGVNQPQHF	TGTGCCAGCAGTGAAAAAAACGGGGTAAATCAGCCCCAGCATTTT
TRBV15	TRBJ2-3	-	once	CATSRFQGLLRGDTQYF	TGTGCCACCAGCAGATTCCAGGGCCTCCTCCGGGGAGATACGCAGTATTTT
TRBV12-3/TRBV12-4	TRBJ1-5	-	-	CASSPSYSPSNQPQHF	TGTGCCAGCAGCCCGAGCTACAGTCCGAGCAATCAGCCCCAGCATTTT
TRBV7-6	TRBJ2-2	TRBD1	-	CASSSRGHYTGELFF	TGTGCCAGCAGCTCCAGGGGGCATTACACCGGGGAGCTGTTTTTT
TRBV7-9	TRBJ1-1	-	-	CASSLMDQDTEAFF	TGTGCCAGCAGCTTAATGGACCAGGACACTGAAGCTTTCTTT
TRBV4-3	TRBJ1-1	-	once	CASSQETGSTEAIF	TGCGCCAGCAGCCAAGAAACAGGGAGCACTGAAGCTATCTTT
TRBV6-1	TRBJ2-5	-	few	CASSPGTLQETQYF	TGTGCCAGCAGTCCAGGGACTCTCCAAGAGACCCAGTACTTC
TRBV10-3	TRBJ2-5	TRBD2	-	CAISFPTSGGSRETQYF	TGTGCCATCAGTTTCCCGACTAGCGGGGGGTCGAGGGAGACCCAGTACTTC
TRBV5-4	TRBJ1-1	-	-	CTSSLSVDTEAFF	TGTACCAGCAGTCTTTCGGTCGACACTGAAGCTTTCTTT
TRBV9	TRBJ1-1	-	-	CASSVEQGNTEAFF	TGTGCCAGCAGCGTAGAACAGGGCAACACTGAAGCTTTCTTT
TRBV19	TRBJ2-3	-	few	CASSGLGSSTDTQYF	TGTGCCAGTAGTGGCCTCGGGTCTAGCACAGATACGCAGTATTTT
TRBV6-5	TRBJ2-7	-	-	CASSPYGAYSYEQYF	TGTGCCAGCAGCCCATACGGAGCTTACTCCTACGAGCAGTACTTC
TRBV7-9	TRBJ2-5	-	few	CASSPNGYQETQYF	TGTGCCAGCAGCCCTAACGGGTACCAAGAGACCCAGTACTTC
TRBV28	TRBJ1-4	-	few	CASSYDEKLFF	TGTGCCAGCAGTTATGATGAAAAACTGTTTTTT
TRBV4-2	TRBJ2-3	-	-	CASSQDWRSTDTQYF	TGTGCCAGCAGCCAAGATTGGAGGAGCACAGATACGCAGTATTTT
TRBV7-9	TRBJ1-5	TRBD1	few	CASSSDRENQPQHF	TGTGCCAGCAGCTCCGACAGGGAGAATCAGCCCCAGCATTTT